Listed here are 29 T cell receptor beta chains from one sample, sequenced in a study of blood T cell repertoires in COVID-19. Repertoires were generated with immunoSEQ multiplex PCR, while TCRdb's copy carries only in-frame clones and drops some. The data show 93,000 or so clones, roughly 85% seen once. Specimen: peripheral blood. The receptor source for this set is a middle-aged man in a cohort sampled during active COVID-19.

V is TRBV7-9 and J is TRBJ2-5, with TRBD1 identical over 8 bases. Germline-derived CDR1 and CDR2 are SEHNR and FQNEAQ (reference sequence). This CDR3 region has 15 residues. V gave up 6 bases and J gave up 2 bases; unmatched junction bases: 8. DNA of the CDR3: TGTGCCAGCAGTCTGGGACAGGTTTTACAAGAGACCCAGTACTTC. Protein sequence: CASSLGQVLQETQYF. Based on the CDR3 plus reference TRBV7-9 and TRBJ2-5, the full variable domain is DTGVSQNPRHKITKRGQNVTFRCDPISEHNRLYWYRQTLGQGPEFLTYFQNEAQLEKSRLLSDRFSAERPKGSFSTLEIQRTEQGDSAMYLCASSLGQVLQETQYFGPGTRLLVL.

The rearrangement joins TRBV25-1 to TRBJ2-2; D call uncertain. CDR3 length: 16 amino acids. Germline values: CDR1 MGHDK, CDR2 SYGVNS. Deletions cut 4 bases from V and 8 bases from J, with 20 bases between. The CDR3 DNA is TGTGCCAGCAGTGCTCGAAATAATGACTTTTCAGGGGAGCTGTTTTTT. Protein: CASSARNNDFSGELFF.

V and J are TRBV7-2 and TRBJ2-2; 9 positions agree with TRBD1. The V gene's germline CDR1 is SGHTA and CDR2 FQGNSA. The V gene end was trimmed by 5 bases and the J gene end by 7 bases; junction bases not matched to a gene: 5. This CDR3 is built from 14 residues. The CDR3 DNA reads as TGTGCCAGCAGCCGGGACAGGGCTGACGGGGAGCTGTTTTTT. Protein sequence: CASSRDRADGELFF.

V usage is TRBV27 and J usage is TRBJ1-1; 7 bases align to TRBD1. V lost 2 bases and J lost 7; bases outside the gene matches: 4. Germline CDR1 reads MNHEY; CDR2 reads SMNVEV (reference sequence). The CDR3 runs 13 residues. The CDR3 DNA sequence: TGTGCCAGCAGTTTAGGTTCAGGGGGTGAAGCTTTCTTT. Protein product: CASSLGSGGEAFF.

The rearrangement joins TRBV5-1 to TRBJ2-5, with TRBD2 matching 9 bases. CDR1 and CDR2 from the germline V gene are SGHRS and YFSETQ. The CDR3 has 16 residues. With V trimmed by 5 bases and J by 6 bases, 14 bases remained unmatched. The CDR3 region is CASSGSGGPGQKTQYF. CDR3 sequence (DNA): TGCGCCAGCAGTGGTAGCGGGGGCCCCGGTCAGAAGACCCAGTACTTC.

The chain employs TRBV19 and TRBJ2-1; TRBD2 agrees at 10 bases. V was pared by 3 bases and J by 3 bases, with 8 bases of the junction left unmatched. The CDR3 has 17 amino acids. Germline V gives CDR1 LNHDA, CDR2 SQIVND (reference sequence). The CDR3 nucleotides are TGTGCCAGTAGTATTGGCAGACTAGCGGGCCTCTACAATGAGCAGTTCTTC. Its protein is CASSIGRLAGLYNEQFF.

This clone showed up just once. V gene TRBV9 combines with J gene TRBJ1-1, with 9 bases aligning to TRBD1. Per germline, CDR1 SGDLS and CDR2 YYNGEE. The V and J ends lost 4 bases and 1 base, in that order; junction bases with no gene match: 8. The length of the CDR3 is 16 residues. CDR3: CASSREGQGTNTEAFF. In DNA form, the CDR3 reads TGTGCCAGCAGCCGAGAGGGACAGGGAACGAACACTGAAGCTTTCTTT. The whole variable domain, remainder taken from reference TRBV9 and TRBJ1-1, is DSGVTQTPKHLITATGQRVTLRCSPRSGDLSVYWYQQSLDQGLQFLIQYYNGEERAKGNILERFSAQQFPDLHSELNLSSLELGDSALYFCASSREGQGTNTEAFFGQGTRLTVV.

CDR3 amino acids: CASSPIIPRGSSYNSPLHF. The DNA for the CDR3 is TGTGCCAGCTCACCAATCATCCCCAGGGGTAGCTCCTATAATTCACCCCTCCACTTT. The genes are TRBV18 and TRBJ1-6; weak D call: TRBD1 (6 bases). From germline, CDR1 is KGHSH and CDR2 LQKENI. The CDR3 has 19 residues. The V end lost 2 bases, the J end lost 0 bases, and 17 bases lay between the germline ends.

The gene calls are TRBV7-2 and TRBJ1-2; 8 positions match TRBD1. V dropped 7 bases and J dropped 7; count of bases not matched to a gene: 8. There are 13 residues in the CDR3. The germline V gene encodes CDR1 SGHTA and CDR2 FQGNSA. The CDR3 DNA follows: TGTGCCAGCACCCAACAGGGGGTAGGTGGCTACACCTTC. Protein sequence: CASTQQGVGGYTF.

This chain uses TRBV6-5 with TRBJ1-1; 9 bases match TRBD1. The V and J ends lost 6 bases and 1 base, in that order; junction bases with no gene match: 3. The germline V gene has CDR1 MNHEY and CDR2 SVGAGI. This CDR3 region has 14 residues. The DNA for the CDR3 is TGTGCCAGCAGGTACAGGGGGCGGAACACTGAAGCTTTCTTT. This gives the protein CASRYRGRNTEAFF.

This clone was counted only a few times. The CDR3 DNA reads TGTGCCAGCCGGACTAATGAAAAACTGTTTTTT. It codes for CASRTNEKLFF. This chain links TRBV28 with TRBJ1-4, with D uncertain. CDR3 size: 11 residues. Germline V gene sequence: CDR1 MDHEN, CDR2 SYDVKM. Trimming took 8 bases from V and 2 from J, leaving 3 bases between them.

V and J are TRBV6-5 and TRBJ1-5, with D maybe TRBD1 (6 bases). Looked up from germline, CDR1 is MNHEY and CDR2 is SVGAGI. The CDR3 contains 15 residues. V lost 7 bases and J 2 bases, leaving 15 bases between the germline ends. This CDR3 is CASTKGAGGNQPQHF. The CDR3, as DNA: TGTGCCAGCACGAAGGGAGCAGGGGGCAATCAGCCCCAGCATTTT.

V is TRBV5-1 and J is TRBJ1-4, with 7 bases lining up with TRBD1. V gave up 0 bases and J gave up 3 bases; unmatched junction bases: 2. The germline CDR1 and CDR2 sequences are SGHRS and YFSETQ. The CDR3 contains 15 residues. This CDR3 reads CASSLGGQPNEKLFF. CDR3 DNA: TGCGCCAGCAGCTTGGGGGGACAGCCTAATGAAAAACTGTTTTTT.

The chain carries TRBV7-3 and TRBJ2-2, with a weak D call TRBD1 (5 bases). The CDR3 has 13 residues. CDR1 and CDR2 (germline): SGHTA, FQGTGA. V lost 2 bases to trimming and J lost 7 bases, with 8 bases between them. This CDR3 reads CASSLSGNGELFF. DNA for the CDR3: TGTGCCAGCAGCTTATCAGGGAACGGGGAGCTGTTTTTT.

The chain links TRBV18 to TRBJ2-3, with 9 bases that match TRBD1. Trimming at V came to 3 bases and at J to 3 bases, leaving 7 bases not matched to a gene. Germline V gene sequence: CDR1 KGHSH, CDR2 LQKENI. The CDR3 runs 16 residues. CDR3 DNA sequence: TGTGCCAGCTCACCTCTACAGGGGGCTATTACAGATACGCAGTATTTT. Translating gives CASSPLQGAITDTQYF.

The chain combines TRBV18 with TRBJ2-7, with D unresolved. The V and J ends lost 3 bases and 3 bases respectively, with 6 bases between them. The CDR3 runs 12 residues. Germline assignment: CDR1 KGHSH and CDR2 LQKENI. This chain's CDR3 is CASSPVLYEQYF. Here the CDR3 DNA reads TGTGCCAGCTCACCTGTACTCTACGAGCAGTACTTC.

The sample holds a few counts of this clone. This chain links TRBV25-1 with TRBJ2-2; TRBD1 aligns across 7 bases. Looked up from germline, CDR1 is MGHDK and CDR2 is SYGVNS. J was trimmed by 5 bases and V by 9 bases; bases with no gene match: 9. This CDR3 spans 14 amino acids. CDR3 region: CASRRTGETGELFF. The CDR3 region has the DNA TGTGCCAGTCGTAGAACAGGGGAGACCGGGGAGCTGTTTTTT. Full variable domain (remainder filled in from reference TRBV25-1 and TRBJ2-2): EADIYQTPRYLVIGTGKKITLECSQTMGHDKMYWYQQDPGMELHLIHYSYGVNSTEKGDLSSESTVSRIRTEHFPLTLESARPSHTSQYLCASRRTGETGELFFGEGSRLTVL.

This clone was picked up one time. The chain is built from TRBV7-2 and TRBJ2-1; 9 bases are a match to TRBD1. Germline V gives CDR1 SGHTA, CDR2 FQGNSA. The CDR3 is 15 amino acids. Trimming at V came to 5 bases and at J to 6 bases, leaving 8 bases not matched to a gene. The DNA of the CDR3 is TGTGCCAGCAGCCCACAGGGGGCGATTGGCAATGAGCAGTTCTTC. This translates into CASSPQGAIGNEQFF.

Only one count was recorded for this clone. The J gene is TRBJ1-4, the V gene TRBV11-2; D remains unclear. The germline CDR1 and CDR2 sequences are SGHAT and FQNNGV. The CDR3 runs to 14 residues. The V end was cut by 8 bases, the J end by 1 base, with 11 bases between. In DNA, the CDR3 is TGTGCCAGCCCCTCCGGGGAAACTAATGAAAAACTGTTTTTT. Its protein product is CASPSGETNEKLFF.

There are a few counts of this clone. V gene TRBV14 combines with J gene TRBJ1-5; D call uncertain. Germline V gene sequence: CDR1 SGHDN, CDR2 FVKESK. Trimming took off 1 base at V and 6 bases at J, with 7 bases between the two ends. This CDR3 spans 13 amino acids. CDR3 in amino acids: CASSQGAGQPQHF. Written as DNA, the CDR3 is TGTGCCAGCAGCCAAGGGGCTGGTCAGCCCCAGCATTTT.

The chain recombines TRBV12-3 or TRBV12-4 with TRBJ1-1; D is ambiguous. V dropped 7 bases and J dropped 5 bases, with 14 bases sitting between them. There are 13 residues in the CDR3. This chain's CDR3 is CASTVREWTEAFF. CDR3 bases: TGTGCCAGCACGGTGAGGGAATGGACTGAAGCTTTCTTT.

The chain has TRBV2 and TRBJ2-1; possible D gene TRBD1, 5 bases. The CDR3 spans 15 residues. The germline gives CDR1 SNHLY, CDR2 FYNNEI. V shed 8 bases and J shed 0 bases, with 14 bases lying between them. The CDR3 DNA sequence: TGTGCCAGCCGCCAGGACACCAGCTCCTACAATGAGCAGTTCTTC. Translating it yields CASRQDTSSYNEQFF.

V is TRBV28 and J is TRBJ2-3, with 12 positions matching TRBD2. After removal of 6 bases from V and 11 bases from J, the junction contained 12 bases not matched to a gene. Germline V gene data show CDR1 as MDHEN and CDR2 as SYDVKM. This CDR3 region has 15 residues. CDR3 loop: CASRPEGLAGREQYF. The CDR3 coding sequence is TGTGCCAGCAGACCCGAGGGACTAGCGGGTCGTGAGCAGTATTTT.

This sequence joins TRBV9 and TRBJ1-2; 7 nucleotides line up with TRBD1. Germline V gene lookup returns CDR1 SGDLS and CDR2 YYNGEE. The CDR3 spans 13 residues. V lost 5 bases and J lost 7; bases outside the gene matches: 8. The CDR3 region has the DNA TGTGCCAGCAGTGACAGGGCGAACGCTGGCTACACCTTC. As protein: CASSDRANAGYTF.

This chain connects TRBV6-6 to TRBJ1-4, with D unresolved. Looked up from germline, CDR1 is MNHNY and CDR2 is SVGAGI (reference sequence). With 5 bases removed from V and 8 bases from J, the gap between germline ends came to 9 bases. The CDR3 is 12 residues long. The CDR3 DNA is TGTGCCAGCAGTGACCCGGGAGAAAAACTGTTTTTT. This sequence encodes CASSDPGEKLFF.

The V and J genes are TRBV2 and TRBJ1-1, with 8 bases that match TRBD1. CDR3 length: 15 residues. Per the germline V gene, CDR1 is SNHLY and CDR2 is FYNNEI. Trimming removed 5 bases from V and 6 bases from J; junction bases left unmatched: 11. CDR3 sequence reads: CASSLGQGPQSEAFF. The CDR3 DNA sequence: TGTGCCAGCAGTCTTGGACAGGGTCCCCAGTCTGAAGCTTTCTTT.

This clone was counted once. The CDR3 protein is CASSLVPGQGLPNNYGYTF. Here the CDR3 DNA reads TGTGCCAGCAGCTTAGTACCCGGACAGGGGCTCCCCAATAACTATGGCTACACCTTC. V usage is TRBV11-2 and J usage is TRBJ1-2; 9 nucleotides agree with TRBD1. Losses at the gene ends were 1 base for V and 1 base for J; bases not matched to a gene: 13. The CDR3 consists of 19 residues. Germline CDR1 SGHAT, CDR2 FQNNGV.

The chain combines TRBV28 with TRBJ2-1, with 7 bases lining up with TRBD2. The CDR3 extends over 15 amino acids. Per germline, CDR1 MDHEN and CDR2 SYDVKM. Trimming removed 7 bases from V and 5 bases from J; junction bases left unmatched: 11. The CDR3 here is CASNSPGGGNNEQFF. The CDR3 DNA sequence: TGTGCCAGCAACTCCCCCGGGGGAGGGAACAATGAGCAGTTCTTC.

The chain is built from TRBV2 and TRBJ2-3, with D tentatively TRBD1 (7 bases). Germline V CDR1 and CDR2: SNHLY, FYNNEI. The V and J ends lost 1 base and 6 bases respectively, with 11 bases between them. The CDR3 extends over 14 amino acids. The CDR3: CASSEGPGGDTQYF. CDR3 coding DNA: TGTGCCAGCAGTGAAGGGCCAGGGGGGGATACGCAGTATTTT.